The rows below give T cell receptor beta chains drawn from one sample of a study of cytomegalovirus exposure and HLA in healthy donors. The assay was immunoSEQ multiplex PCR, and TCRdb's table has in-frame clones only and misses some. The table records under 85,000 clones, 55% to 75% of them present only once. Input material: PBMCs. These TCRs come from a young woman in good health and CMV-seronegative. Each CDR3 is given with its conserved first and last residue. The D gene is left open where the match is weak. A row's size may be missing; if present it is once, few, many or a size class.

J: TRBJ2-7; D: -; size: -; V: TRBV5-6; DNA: TGTGCCAGCAGCTTGTGGCAGGCCGCCTACGAGCAGTACTTC; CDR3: CASSLWQAAYEQYF
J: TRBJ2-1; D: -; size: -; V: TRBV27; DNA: TGTGCCAGCAGTTTACTAGGGACAAATGAGCAGTTCTTC; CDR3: CASSLLGTNEQFF
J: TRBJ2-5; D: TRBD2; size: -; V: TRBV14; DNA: TGTGCCAGCAGCCCCCGACTAGCCAACAGGGAGACCCAGTACTTC; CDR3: CASSPRLANRETQYF
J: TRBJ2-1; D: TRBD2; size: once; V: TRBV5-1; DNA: TGCGCCAGCAGCCCCCACGGGGAGGGACTATCGAATGAGCAGTTCTTC; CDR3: CASSPHGEGLSNEQFF
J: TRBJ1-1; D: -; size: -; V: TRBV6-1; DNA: TGTGCCAGCAGTCCTCTCGAGATGAACACTGAAGCTTTCTTT; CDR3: CASSPLEMNTEAFF
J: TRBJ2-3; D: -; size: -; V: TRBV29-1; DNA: TGCAGCGTTGGCCGGGATAGCACAGATACGCAGTATTTT; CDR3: CSVGRDSTDTQYF
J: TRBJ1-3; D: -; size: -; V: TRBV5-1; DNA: TGCGCCAGCAGCTTGGCCGGGGGGGCCTCTGGAAACACCATATATTTT; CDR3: CASSLAGGASGNTIYF
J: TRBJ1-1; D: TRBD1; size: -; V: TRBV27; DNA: TGTGCCAGCAGGGACCCCTCAGGGGGAATGAACACTGAAGCTTTCTTT; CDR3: CASRDPSGGMNTEAFF
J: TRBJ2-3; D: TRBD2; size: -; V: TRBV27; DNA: TGTGCCAGCAGTTTAGGTAGCGGGGGGGACACAGATACGCAGTATTTT; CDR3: CASSLGSGGDTDTQYF
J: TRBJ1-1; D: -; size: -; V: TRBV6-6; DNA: TGTGCCAGCAGTTACTCGAGGGGGGGCAAAGCTTTCTTT; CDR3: CASSYSRGGKAFF
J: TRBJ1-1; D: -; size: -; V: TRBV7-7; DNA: TGTGCCAGCAGCCCTTATACAGGTGGTGAAGCTTTCTTT; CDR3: CASSPYTGGEAFF
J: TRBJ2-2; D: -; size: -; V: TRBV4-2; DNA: TGTGCCAGCAGCCAAGTAAGGGGGGGGGCCGACACCGGGGAGCTGTTTTTT; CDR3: CASSQVRGGADTGELFF
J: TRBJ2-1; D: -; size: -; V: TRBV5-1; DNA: TGCGCCAGCAGCTTGGGTGGGGGCGCGAAAGCGAATGAGCAGTTCTTC; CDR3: CASSLGGGAKANEQFF
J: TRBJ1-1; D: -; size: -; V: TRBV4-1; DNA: TGCGCCAGCAGCCAAGATGGTTCGGGCACTGAAGCTTTCTTT; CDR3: CASSQDGSGTEAFF
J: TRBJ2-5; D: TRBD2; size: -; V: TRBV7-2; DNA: TGTGCCAGCAGCTTACAGCGGGGTAAAGAGACCCAGTACTTC; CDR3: CASSLQRGKETQYF
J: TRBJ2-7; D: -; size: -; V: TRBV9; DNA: TGTGCCAGCAGCGTAGAACTAGCTAACGAGCAGTACTTC; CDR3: CASSVELANEQYF
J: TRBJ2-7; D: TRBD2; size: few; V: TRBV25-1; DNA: TGTGCCAGCAGTACGACTAGCGTGGAGATATACGAGCAGTACTTC; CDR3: CASSTTSVEIYEQYF
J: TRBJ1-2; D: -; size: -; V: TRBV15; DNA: TGTGCCACCAGCAGAGAATCACTTAACTATGGCTACACCTTC; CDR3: CATSRESLNYGYTF
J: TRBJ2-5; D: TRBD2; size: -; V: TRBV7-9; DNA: TGTGCCACGGCTAGCGGGGGCGGGACCCAGTACTTC; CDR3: CATASGGGTQYF
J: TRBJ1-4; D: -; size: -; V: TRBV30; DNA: TGTGCCTGGAGTCCCTTTGGAGGTACCTACGAAAAACTGTTTTTT; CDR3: CAWSPFGGTYEKLFF
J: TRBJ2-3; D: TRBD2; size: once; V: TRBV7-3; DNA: TGTGCCAGCAGCTTAGGCGTAGCGGGGGGGAGCACAGATACGCAGTATTTT; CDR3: CASSLGVAGGSTDTQYF
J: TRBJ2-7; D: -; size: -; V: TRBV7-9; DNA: TGTGCCAGCAGCTTAGTAGGGGGCTACGAGCAGTACTTC; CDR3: CASSLVGGYEQYF
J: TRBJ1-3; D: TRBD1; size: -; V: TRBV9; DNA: TGTGCCAGCAACAGACAGGGGGAAGGAAACACCATATATTTT; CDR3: CASNRQGEGNTIYF
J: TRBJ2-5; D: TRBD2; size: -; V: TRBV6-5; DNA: TGTGCCAGCAGTCCCGGGGGGGGCCAAGAGACCCAGTACTTC; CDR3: CASSPGGGQETQYF
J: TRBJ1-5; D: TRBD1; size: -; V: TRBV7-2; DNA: TGTGCCAGCAGTACTCAGGGGGCGCGGGGCAATCAGCCCCAGCATTTT; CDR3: CASSTQGARGNQPQHF
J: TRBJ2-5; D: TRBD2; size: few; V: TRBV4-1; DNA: TGCGCCAGCAGCCAAGAAGCGGGGGAAGAGACCCAGTACTTC; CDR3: CASSQEAGEETQYF
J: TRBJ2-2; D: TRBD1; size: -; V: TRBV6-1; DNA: TGTGCCAGCAGTTTCGGACAGGGGAACACCGGGGAGCTGTTTTTT; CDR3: CASSFGQGNTGELFF
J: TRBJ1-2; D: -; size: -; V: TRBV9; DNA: TGTGCCAGCAGCGTAGTTCCTCAGGCTAACTATGGCTACACCTTC; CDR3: CASSVVPQANYGYTF
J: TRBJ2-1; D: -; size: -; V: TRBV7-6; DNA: TGTGCCAGCAGCCATGGACAAAATGAGCAGTTCTTC; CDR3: CASSHGQNEQFF
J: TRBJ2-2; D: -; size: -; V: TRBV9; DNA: TGTGCCAGCAGCGTAATTAGTTTCGGGGGAAGATCGAGCACCGGGGAGCTGTTTTTT; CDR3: CASSVISFGGRSSTGELFF
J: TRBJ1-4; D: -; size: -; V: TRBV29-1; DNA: TGCGCTGCTTGGCGGGACGACGAAAAACTGTTTTTT; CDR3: CAAWRDDEKLFF
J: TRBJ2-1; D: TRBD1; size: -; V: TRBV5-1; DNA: TGCGCCAGCAGCCCGGGACAGGGGTCCTACAATGAGCAGTTCTTC; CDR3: CASSPGQGSYNEQFF
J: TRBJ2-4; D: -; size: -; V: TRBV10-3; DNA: TGTGCCATCAGTGAGTCCGGCAGGGGAGACATTCAGTACTTC; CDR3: CAISESGRGDIQYF
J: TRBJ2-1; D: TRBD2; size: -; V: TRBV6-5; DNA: TGTGCCAGCAGGCGGGGGAGGGAGCAGTTCTTC; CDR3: CASRRGREQFF
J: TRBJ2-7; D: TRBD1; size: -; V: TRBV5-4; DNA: TGTGCCAGCAGCTTCGGACAGGGTACCTACGAGCAGTACTTC; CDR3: CASSFGQGTYEQYF
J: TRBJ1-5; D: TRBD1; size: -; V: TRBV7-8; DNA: TGTGCCAGCAGCTTAGCGTCTTCAGGGGGAGAGCCCCAGCATTTT; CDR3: CASSLASSGGEPQHF